This TCR beta chain was captured by sequencing in a study of OX40 agonist ivuxolimab in advanced cancers. As for the study in general: 30% to 40% of patients had received prior checkpoint inhibitor therapy.

Whole-study results and caveats: Dosing at 0.1 to 3.0 mg/kg was accompanied by clonal expansion of CD4+ and CD8+ blood T cells by week 6. CD8+ T cells showed, on average, more clonal expansion than CD4+ cells.

The CDR3 consists of 13 residues. Germline CDR1 SEHNR, CDR2 FQNEAQ (reference sequence). V was cut by 5 bases and J by 7 bases, with 12 bases left in between. Comment on this clone: Its specificity is unknown.

Assay: immunoSEQ multiplex PCR; the TCRdb copy retains only in-frame clones and omits some. This sample has fewer than 85,000 clones, with approximately 80% found just once. The chain recombines TRBV7-9 with TRBJ2-1; the D gene is possibly TRBD1 (6 bases). The sequencing used CD4+ or CD8+ T cells sorted from blood, collected in a trial of the OX40 agonist ivuxolimab. The TCR originated in an adult with an advanced solid tumor such as melanoma, head and neck, liver or kidney cancer. The CDR3, as DNA: TGTGCCAGCAGCCAGCTGGGGGCTAATGAGCAGTTCTTC. Protein sequence: CASSQLGANEQFF.